These T cell receptor beta chains were read from a single sample in a study of shared clonotypes between healthy human individuals. Libraries were prepared by immunoSEQ multiplex PCR; TCRdb keeps only in-frame clonotypes and omits some of them. The sample contains some 2.1 million clones, roughly 93% of which appear only once. The sample taken for sequencing was naive CD8+ T cells from PBMCs. These receptors originate from a man aged 18 to 29 in good health. Some clones in this sample may be carry-over from other donors' samples. The CDR3 runs from the conserved cysteine through the conserved F or W. The D gene is left open where the match is weak. A row's size may be missing; if present it is once, few, many or a size class.

NA	TRBJ2-6	NA	TRBV9	CASSVRDVHNVLTF	TGTGCCAGCAGCGTCCGGGACGTCCACAACGTCCTGACTTTC
NA	TRBJ1-5	NA	TRBV28	CARSGNQPQHF	TGTGCCAGGAGTGGCAATCAGCCCCAGCATTTT
NA	TRBJ2-3	once	TRBV27	CASSLASPTDTQYF	TGTGCCAGCAGTTTGGCTAGCCCCACAGATACGCAGTATTTT
NA	TRBJ2-2	NA	TRBV29-1	CSVEQANTGELFF	TGCAGCGTTGAGCAGGCGAACACCGGGGAGCTGTTTTTT
NA	TRBJ1-3	NA	TRBV4-3	CASSQGTASSGNTIYF	TGCGCCAGCAGCCAAGGGACAGCGTCCTCTGGAAACACCATATATTTT
NA	TRBJ2-3	NA	TRBV4-3	CASSLDDGEGVNGDTQYF	TGCGCCAGCAGCCTTGACGACGGGGAGGGGGTCAACGGGGATACGCAGTATTTT
TRBD1	TRBJ1-4	NA	TRBV7-9	CASSLPDRVKLFF	TGTGCCAGCAGCTTGCCTGACAGGGTCAAACTGTTTTTT
NA	TRBJ2-3	NA	TRBV9	CASSVPLMSSTDTQYF	TGTGCCAGCAGCGTACCCCTTATGTCGAGCACAGATACGCAGTATTTT
NA	TRBJ2-3	NA	TRBV7-9	CASSTRYGRAADTQYF	TGTGCCAGCAGCACCCGATACGGGAGAGCGGCAGATACGCAGTATTTT
NA	TRBJ1-1	NA	TRBV11-2	CASSVTEAGNTEAFF	TGTGCCAGCAGCGTGACCGAGGCAGGAAACACTGAAGCTTTCTTT
NA	TRBJ2-3	NA	TRBV2	CAKDGLTADTQYF	TGTGCCAAGGACGGGCTCACCGCAGATACGCAGTATTTT
NA	TRBJ2-7	NA	TRBV27	CASTRAYEQYF	TGTGCCAGCACTAGAGCCTACGAGCAGTACTTC
NA	TRBJ2-1	NA	TRBV2	CASRAGRERYNEQFF	TGTGCCAGCAGGGCAGGACGGGAGCGGTACAATGAGCAGTTCTTC
TRBD1	TRBJ1-2	NA	TRBV9	CASSSGGADGYTF	TGTGCCAGCAGCTCAGGGGGCGCGGACGGCTACACCTTC
NA	TRBJ2-3	NA	TRBV9	CASSDLPGGSKPGDTQYF	TGTGCCAGCAGCGACCTCCCAGGTGGTAGTAAACCTGGAGATACGCAGTATTTT
TRBD1	TRBJ2-1	NA	TRBV27	CASSLYRTGGYNEQFF	TGTGCCAGCAGTTTATACAGGACAGGGGGCTACAATGAGCAGTTCTTC
TRBD1	TRBJ2-7	once	TRBV14	CASSPSGTGYNEQYF	TGTGCCAGCAGCCCCTCCGGGACAGGGTACAACGAGCAGTACTTC
NA	TRBJ2-1	NA	TRBV9	CASSVEGRGMNEQFF	TGTGCCAGCAGCGTAGAGGGGCGGGGAATGAATGAGCAGTTCTTC
NA	TRBJ2-7	NA	TRBV4-2	CASSQGRINRAPEQYF	TGTGCCAGCAGCCAAGGACGAATAAACAGGGCCCCCGAGCAGTACTTC
NA	TRBJ2-5	once	TRBV12-1	CASSILLAGERKETQYF	TGTGCCAGCAGCATACTACTAGCGGGAGAGCGCAAGGAGACCCAGTACTTC
NA	TRBJ1-5	NA	TRBV2	CASSESTTGYQPQHF	TGTGCCAGCAGTGAAAGCACGACCGGCTATCAGCCCCAGCATTTT
NA	TRBJ1-1	NA	TRBV7-2	CASSHPELGAEAFF	TGTGCCAGCAGCCACCCGGAATTGGGAGCTGAAGCTTTCTTT
TRBD2	TRBJ2-5	NA	TRBV10-1	CASRISGAREGETQYF	TGCGCCAGCAGGATAAGCGGGGCTCGGGAGGGGGAGACCCAGTACTTC
TRBD2	TRBJ2-7	NA	TRBV11-2	CASSLTSGRAFSYEQYF	TGTGCCAGCAGCTTGACTAGCGGGAGGGCCTTTAGTTACGAGCAGTACTTC
NA	TRBJ1-2	NA	TRBV6-1	CASGRQGVGYTF	TGTGCCAGCGGCCGGCAGGGAGTCGGCTACACCTTC
NA	TRBJ1-2	NA	TRBV4-1	CASSQESGSAYGYTF	TGCGCCAGCAGCCAAGAGTCGGGCAGTGCCTATGGCTACACCTTC
TRBD2	TRBJ2-3	once	TRBV9	CASSPRAGESGDTQYF	TGTGCCAGCAGCCCCAGAGCGGGAGAGAGTGGAGATACGCAGTATTTT
NA	TRBJ2-7	NA	TRBV28	CASSPLASYEQYF	TGTGCCAGCAGCCCCCTGGCCTCCTACGAGCAGTACTTC
TRBD1	TRBJ1-2	NA	TRBV29-1	CSAEGTGGHRTF	TGCAGCGCAGAGGGGACAGGGGGGCATAGGACCTTC
NA	TRBJ2-7	NA	TRBV6-1	CASSESYVYEQYF	TGTGCCAGCAGTGAATCGTACGTCTACGAGCAGTACTTC
NA	TRBJ2-1	NA	TRBV7-9	CASSFRDEQFF	TGTGCCAGCAGCTTCAGGGATGAGCAGTTCTTC
NA	TRBJ1-1	few	TRBV28	CASSLGTEAFF	TGTGCCAGCAGTTTAGGTACTGAAGCTTTCTTT
TRBD1	TRBJ1-1	NA	TRBV18	CASSPTGFNAEAFF	TGTGCCAGCTCACCGACAGGGTTCAACGCTGAAGCTTTCTTT
TRBD2	TRBJ2-3	NA	TRBV2	CASVREGPDTQYF	TGTGCCAGCGTGCGGGAGGGTCCAGATACGCAGTATTTT
NA	TRBJ2-7	NA	TRBV2	CASSEPPLGVLIEQYF	TGTGCCAGCAGTGAACCCCCCCTGGGGGTACTCATAGAGCAGTACTTC
TRBD1	TRBJ2-1	NA	TRBV2	CASRDDRDSKFF	TGTGCCAGCAGGGACGACAGGGACAGTAAGTTCTTC
TRBD2	TRBJ2-1	NA	TRBV6-4	CASSRRMSSGKHNEQFF	TGTGCCAGCAGCCGTCGAATGTCTAGCGGGAAACACAATGAGCAGTTCTTC
TRBD1	TRBJ2-5	NA	TRBV2	CASRPPWTGQETQYF	TGTGCCAGCAGGCCTCCTTGGACAGGGCAGGAGACCCAGTACTTC
NA	TRBJ1-1	NA	TRBV11-2	CASSLWLTGPYTEAFF	TGTGCCAGCAGCTTATGGTTGACAGGTCCCTACACTGAAGCTTTCTTT
NA	TRBJ2-7	NA	TRBV7-2	CASSLAGNRGEQYF	TGTGCCAGCAGCTTAGCAGGGAATCGGGGCGAGCAGTACTTC
NA	TRBJ2-6	NA	TRBV7-9	CASSPDFSGANVLTF	TGTGCCAGCAGCCCAGACTTTTCTGGGGCCAACGTCCTGACTTTC
NA	TRBJ2-3	NA	TRBV14	CASSQDPRVGSWPDTQYF	TGTGCCAGCAGCCAAGATCCCCGGGTAGGCTCTTGGCCAGATACGCAGTATTTT
NA	TRBJ2-7	NA	TRBV27	CASSPTQESYEQYF	TGTGCCAGCAGCCCCACACAGGAGTCCTACGAGCAGTACTTC
NA	TRBJ1-3	NA	TRBV9	CASSADGRLSGNTIYF	TGTGCCAGCAGCGCGGACGGGCGGCTCTCTGGAAACACCATATATTTT
NA	TRBJ2-7	NA	TRBV27	CASSLGETYEQYF	TGTGCCAGCAGTTTAGGGGAAACCTACGAGCAGTACTTC
TRBD2	TRBJ2-4	NA	TRBV7-9	CASSSLAGGGIQYF	TGTGCCAGCAGCTCTTTAGCGGGAGGAGGCATTCAGTACTTC
NA	TRBJ1-1	NA	TRBV28	CASSPPRRGNTEAFF	TGTGCCAGCAGTCCACCTCGTCGGGGGAACACTGAAGCTTTCTTT
NA	TRBJ2-1	NA	TRBV9	CASSGASPSYNEQFF	TGTGCCAGCAGCGGGGCCTCCCCCTCCTACAATGAGCAGTTCTTC
NA	TRBJ2-7	NA	TRBV27	CASSGDGDLEQYF	TGTGCCAGCAGTGGGGACGGAGACCTCGAGCAGTACTTC
NA	TRBJ2-7	once	TRBV9	CASSPYKGGVYEQYF	TGTGCCAGCAGCCCCTATAAGGGGGGAGTCTACGAGCAGTACTTC
NA	TRBJ2-1	NA	TRBV21-1	CASTPSRRPNSEQFF	TGTGCCAGCACCCCTTCCCGGAGGCCGAATAGTGAGCAGTTCTTC
NA	TRBJ1-1	NA	TRBV27	CASSSGAANTEAFF	TGTGCCAGCAGTTCAGGGGCAGCGAACACTGAAGCTTTCTTT